Presented here are 4 T cell receptor beta chains from one specimen sequenced in a study of vaccination effects on CD4 cells after COVID-19. Antigens for these TCRs are unknown. Subsequent to a culture period of 10 to 11 days, CD4+ T cells were isolated. Libraries were prepared by immunoSEQ multiplex PCR; TCRdb keeps only in-frame clonotypes and omits some of them. The sample comprises roughly 68,000 clones, 70% to 85% of which are singletons, and less than 25% rests with the top ten. Source: CD4+ T cells from PBMCs cultured without peptide, taken before COVID-19 vaccination. These receptor sequences come from a human donor who had a prior SARS-CoV-2 infection.

The rearrangement uses TRBV5-1 and TRBJ2-7; D gene uncertain. CDR1 SGHRS and CDR2 YFSETQ come from the germline V gene. V dropped 0 bases and J dropped 2 bases, with 9 bases sitting between them. The CDR3 covers 14 residues. The CDR3 loop is CASSLVGITYEQYF. The CDR3 DNA follows: TGCGCCAGCAGCTTGGTAGGCATCACCTACGAGCAGTACTTC.

This clone was seen only once. The chain has TRBV3-1 (or the pseudogene TRBV3-2) and TRBJ2-1; D gene uncertain. V lost 3 bases, J lost 6 bases, and 9 bases lay in between. CDR3 size: 13 residues. Germline V gene lookup returns CDR1 LGHDT and CDR2 YNNKEL (reference sequence). Here the CDR3 reads CASSHEAPNEQFF. CDR3 DNA sequence: TGTGCCAGCAGCCATGAAGCTCCCAATGAGCAGTTCTTC.

V is TRBV7-2 and J is TRBJ2-7, with D unclear. There are 14 residues in the CDR3. The ends were cut back, 1 base at V and 0 bases at J, with 7 bases in the middle. Per germline, CDR1 SGHTA and CDR2 FQGNSA. CDR3 sequence: CASSLEQSSYEQYF. As DNA, the CDR3 is TGTGCCAGCAGCTTAGAACAGAGCTCCTACGAGCAGTACTTC. Full variable domain (missing parts from reference TRBV7-2 and TRBJ2-7): GAGVSQSPSNKVTEKGKDVELRCDPISGHTALYWYRQSLGQGLEFLIYFQGNSAPDKSGLPSDRFSAERTGGSVSTLTIQRTQQEDSAVYLCASSLEQSSYEQYFGPGTRLTVT.

This clone was found a few times. The chain is built from TRBV7-3 and TRBJ2-1, with 10 bases lining up with TRBD2. Germline assignment: CDR1 SGHTA and CDR2 FQGTGA. With V trimmed by 2 bases and J by 3 bases, 4 bases remained unmatched. The CDR3 sequence is 16 residues long. The CDR3 region is CASSLLAGAGYNEQFF. CDR3 nucleotide sequence: TGTGCCAGCAGCTTACTAGCGGGGGCCGGCTACAATGAGCAGTTCTTC.